These T cell receptor beta chains were read from a single sample in a study of a mutant IDH1 vaccine in newly diagnosed glioma. Clones were read by immunoSEQ multiplex PCR, and TCRdb kept only the in-frame ones, dropping some. The sample yields some 59,000 clones, around nine tenths seen once. No cognate antigen is known for these TCRs. This specimen was PBMCs, taken from a glioma patient whose treatment included an IDH1 peptide vaccine. The receptors here all came from a man aged 35-49 years with glioma. Both conserved end residues are part of each CDR3. Fields, in order: J gene, V gene, D gene, clone size, CDR3 protein, CDR3 DNA. A D gene is named only where the DNA matches it firmly. The listing skips clone size in some rows; elsewhere it reads once, few, many or a size class.

j_gene: TRBJ2-2
v_gene: TRBV28
d_gene: NA
abundance: NA
CDR3aa: CASRGKGLGTGELFF
CDR3nt: TGTGCCAGCAGGGGGAAGGGACTGGGCACCGGGGAGCTGTTTTTT

j_gene: TRBJ2-1
v_gene: TRBV5-1
d_gene: NA
abundance: NA
CDR3aa: CASSSYTYNEQFF
CDR3nt: TGCGCCAGCAGTTCCTACACCTACAATGAGCAGTTCTTC

j_gene: TRBJ2-1
v_gene: TRBV9
d_gene: TRBD2
abundance: NA
CDR3aa: CASSASGNSYNEQFF
CDR3nt: TGTGCCAGCAGCGCAAGCGGGAACTCCTACAATGAGCAGTTCTTC

j_gene: TRBJ2-7
v_gene: TRBV28
d_gene: TRBD1
abundance: NA
CDR3aa: CASSFLIQGHHEQYF
CDR3nt: TGTGCCAGCAGTTTTTTAATACAGGGGCATCACGAGCAGTACTTC

j_gene: TRBJ2-2
v_gene: TRBV7-6
d_gene: NA
abundance: NA
CDR3aa: CASSSRDTGELFF
CDR3nt: TGTGCCAGCAGCTCCCGAGACACCGGGGAGCTGTTTTTT

j_gene: TRBJ1-6
v_gene: TRBV27
d_gene: NA
abundance: NA
CDR3aa: CASSLRFGGYNSPLHF
CDR3nt: TGTGCCAGCAGTTTAAGATTCGGAGGATATAATTCACCCCTCCACTTT

j_gene: TRBJ1-5
v_gene: TRBV19
d_gene: NA
abundance: NA
CDR3aa: CASSINPQGGEPQHF
CDR3nt: TGTGCCAGTAGTATAAATCCGCAGGGTGGCGAGCCCCAGCATTTT

j_gene: TRBJ2-5
v_gene: TRBV4-3
d_gene: NA
abundance: NA
CDR3aa: CASSQDLNRVLYF
CDR3nt: TGCGCCAGCAGCCAAGATTTAAACAGGGTCTTGTACTTC

j_gene: TRBJ2-7
v_gene: TRBV29-1
d_gene: NA
abundance: once
CDR3aa: CSVLGDNYEQYF
CDR3nt: TGCAGCGTTTTAGGAGATAACTACGAGCAGTACTTC

j_gene: TRBJ2-3
v_gene: TRBV27
d_gene: TRBD2
abundance: NA
CDR3aa: CASSSRRTSGTDTQYF
CDR3nt: TGTGCCAGCAGTTCCCGCAGGACTAGCGGGACAGATACGCAGTATTTT

j_gene: TRBJ1-5
v_gene: TRBV27
d_gene: TRBD1
abundance: NA
CDR3aa: CASSPTYGQGVHQPQHF
CDR3nt: TGTGCCAGCAGTCCCACATACGGACAGGGTGTACATCAGCCCCAGCATTTT

j_gene: TRBJ1-2
v_gene: TRBV29-1
d_gene: NA
abundance: NA
CDR3aa: CSVDEGDLSFRNYGYTF
CDR3nt: TGCAGCGTTGATGAGGGGGACCTCTCTTTTCGTAACTATGGCTACACCTTC

j_gene: TRBJ2-2
v_gene: TRBV11-2
d_gene: NA
abundance: NA
CDR3aa: CASSLTGAGGGTGELFF
CDR3nt: TGTGCCAGCAGCTTAACCGGAGCTGGGGGAGGAACCGGGGAGCTGTTTTTT

j_gene: TRBJ2-7
v_gene: TRBV28
d_gene: TRBD2
abundance: once
CDR3aa: CASSLGGSGRTSIYEQYF
CDR3nt: TGTGCCAGCAGTTTAGGTGGTAGCGGGAGGACCTCAATCTACGAGCAGTACTTC

j_gene: TRBJ2-7
v_gene: TRBV12-1
d_gene: NA
abundance: NA
CDR3aa: CASSFEPGASYEQYF
CDR3nt: TGTGCCAGCAGCTTTGAACCGGGGGCCTCCTACGAGCAGTACTTC

j_gene: TRBJ2-1
v_gene: TRBV25-1
d_gene: NA
abundance: NA
CDR3aa: CASNSGNEQFF
CDR3nt: TGTGCCAGCAACTCAGGCAATGAGCAGTTCTTC

j_gene: TRBJ2-3
v_gene: TRBV27
d_gene: NA
abundance: NA
CDR3aa: CASRIGGANTDTQYF
CDR3nt: TGTGCCAGCAGAATTGGAGGGGCGAACACAGATACGCAGTATTTT

j_gene: TRBJ2-5
v_gene: TRBV6-1
d_gene: NA
abundance: NA
CDR3aa: CASSDGPLGPETQYF
CDR3nt: TGTGCCAGCAGTGATGGCCCGCTCGGGCCAGAGACCCAGTACTTC

j_gene: TRBJ1-1
v_gene: TRBV11-3
d_gene: TRBD1
abundance: NA
CDR3aa: CASSRDSGRAFF
CDR3nt: TGTGCCAGCAGCCGGGACAGTGGGAGAGCTTTCTTT

j_gene: TRBJ2-7
v_gene: TRBV28
d_gene: TRBD1
abundance: NA
CDR3aa: CASQGARREQYF
CDR3nt: TGTGCCAGCCAGGGGGCGCGTCGGGAGCAGTACTTC

j_gene: TRBJ2-7
v_gene: TRBV6-1
d_gene: NA
abundance: NA
CDR3aa: CASTETYHPYEQYF
CDR3nt: TGTGCCAGCACCGAGACATACCACCCCTACGAGCAGTACTTC

j_gene: TRBJ1-2
v_gene: TRBV4-1
d_gene: TRBD1
abundance: NA
CDR3aa: CASSQEQGDRYTF
CDR3nt: TGCGCCAGCAGCCAAGAACAGGGGGATCGCTACACCTTC

j_gene: TRBJ2-5
v_gene: TRBV28
d_gene: TRBD2
abundance: NA
CDR3aa: CASTPPTSGEETQYF
CDR3nt: TGTGCCAGCACCCCACCCACTAGCGGTGAAGAGACCCAGTACTTC

j_gene: TRBJ2-7
v_gene: TRBV7-6
d_gene: NA
abundance: NA
CDR3aa: CASSFGRPPWEQYF
CDR3nt: TGTGCCAGCAGCTTCGGTCGACCCCCCTGGGAGCAGTACTTC

j_gene: TRBJ2-7
v_gene: TRBV27
d_gene: NA
abundance: NA
CDR3aa: CASSFRGGGDEQYF
CDR3nt: TGTGCCAGCAGTTTCCGGGGAGGAGGGGACGAGCAGTACTTC

j_gene: TRBJ1-1
v_gene: TRBV4-1
d_gene: NA
abundance: NA
CDR3aa: CASSQEAGGRGEAFF
CDR3nt: TGCGCCAGCAGCCAAGAGGCCGGGGGTAGGGGTGAAGCTTTCTTT

j_gene: TRBJ2-1
v_gene: TRBV11-2
d_gene: TRBD2
abundance: NA
CDR3aa: CASSPLAGGPDNEQFF
CDR3nt: TGTGCCAGCAGCCCCCTAGCGGGGGGGCCGGACAATGAGCAGTTCTTC

j_gene: TRBJ2-6
v_gene: TRBV28
d_gene: TRBD1
abundance: NA
CDR3aa: CASRFKPGQAISGANVLTF
CDR3nt: TGTGCCAGCAGATTCAAACCGGGACAGGCGATCTCTGGGGCCAACGTCCTGACTTTC

j_gene: TRBJ1-3
v_gene: TRBV10-3
d_gene: NA
abundance: few
CDR3aa: CAISQGSGNTIYF
CDR3nt: TGTGCCATCAGTCAGGGCTCTGGAAACACCATATATTTT

j_gene: TRBJ1-2
v_gene: TRBV20-1
d_gene: NA
abundance: NA
CDR3aa: CSADTGPDYTF
CDR3nt: TGCAGTGCAGACACAGGTCCCGACTACACCTTC

j_gene: TRBJ2-3
v_gene: TRBV5-4
d_gene: TRBD2
abundance: NA
CDR3aa: CASVAGPLSTDTQYF
CDR3nt: TGTGCCAGCGTAGCGGGGCCCCTCAGCACAGATACGCAGTATTTT

j_gene: TRBJ2-4
v_gene: TRBV25-1
d_gene: TRBD1
abundance: NA
CDR3aa: CASSESQGSKNIQYF
CDR3nt: TGTGCCAGCAGTGAATCACAGGGGTCCAAAAACATTCAGTACTTC

j_gene: TRBJ1-2
v_gene: TRBV28
d_gene: NA
abundance: NA
CDR3aa: CASRIRTAPNGYTF
CDR3nt: TGTGCCAGCAGGATTCGGACAGCGCCTAACGGCTACACCTTC

j_gene: TRBJ1-5
v_gene: TRBV19
d_gene: TRBD1
abundance: NA
CDR3aa: CASSAVTGAGNQPQHF
CDR3nt: TGTGCCAGTTCCGCTGTAACAGGGGCCGGGAATCAGCCCCAGCATTTT

j_gene: TRBJ1-1
v_gene: TRBV6-1
d_gene: NA
abundance: NA
CDR3aa: CASSEAYGHPPTEAFF
CDR3nt: TGTGCCAGCAGTGAAGCCTATGGCCATCCGCCCACTGAAGCTTTCTTT

j_gene: TRBJ2-5
v_gene: TRBV19
d_gene: TRBD2
abundance: NA
CDR3aa: CASRSDHGGEETQYF
CDR3nt: TGTGCCAGTAGATCGGACCACGGGGGGGAAGAGACCCAGTACTTC

j_gene: TRBJ2-5
v_gene: TRBV18
d_gene: NA
abundance: NA
CDR3aa: CASSPRRDQETQYF
CDR3nt: TGTGCCAGCTCACCCCGACGGGACCAAGAGACCCAGTACTTC

j_gene: TRBJ1-3
v_gene: TRBV28
d_gene: NA
abundance: NA
CDR3aa: CASSSPGEGENTIYF
CDR3nt: TGTGCCAGCAGTTCCCCCGGGGAGGGGGAAAACACCATATATTTT

j_gene: TRBJ2-1
v_gene: TRBV29-1
d_gene: NA
abundance: NA
CDR3aa: CSGARTGSGYNEQFF
CDR3nt: TGCAGCGGGGCCCGAACGGGTTCGGGCTACAATGAGCAGTTCTTC

j_gene: TRBJ1-3
v_gene: TRBV28
d_gene: NA
abundance: NA
CDR3aa: CASSLPGAGNSGNTIYF
CDR3nt: TGTGCCAGCAGTTTACCCGGGGCAGGCAACTCTGGAAACACCATATATTTT

j_gene: TRBJ2-3
v_gene: TRBV4-2
d_gene: TRBD2
abundance: NA
CDR3aa: CASSPRTSGGPNTDTQYF
CDR3nt: TGTGCCAGCAGCCCAAGAACTAGCGGGGGGCCCAACACAGATACGCAGTATTTT

j_gene: TRBJ2-6
v_gene: TRBV19
d_gene: NA
abundance: NA
CDR3aa: CASSIFTGASSGANVLTF
CDR3nt: TGTGCCAGTAGTATCTTTACGGGAGCCAGCTCTGGGGCCAACGTCCTGACTTTC

j_gene: TRBJ2-1
v_gene: TRBV18
d_gene: TRBD1
abundance: NA
CDR3aa: CASSQWTGAYNEQFF
CDR3nt: TGTGCCAGCTCACAATGGACAGGGGCCTACAATGAGCAGTTCTTC

j_gene: TRBJ2-5
v_gene: TRBV29-1
d_gene: TRBD2
abundance: NA
CDR3aa: CSVAAGVQYF
CDR3nt: TGCAGCGTCGCGGCGGGAGTCCAGTACTTC

j_gene: TRBJ1-1
v_gene: TRBV5-1
d_gene: NA
abundance: NA
CDR3aa: CASGPTGRTEAFF
CDR3nt: TGCGCCAGCGGGCCAACAGGGAGGACTGAAGCTTTCTTT

j_gene: TRBJ1-5
v_gene: TRBV19
d_gene: NA
abundance: NA
CDR3aa: CASNSAFSNQPQHF
CDR3nt: TGTGCCAGTAACTCGGCGTTCAGCAATCAGCCCCAGCATTTT

j_gene: TRBJ2-2
v_gene: TRBV5-1
d_gene: TRBD2
abundance: few
CDR3aa: CASSPGRGGVSGELFF
CDR3nt: TGCGCCAGCAGCCCCGGGAGGGGAGGAGTCTCCGGGGAGCTGTTTTTT

j_gene: TRBJ1-2
v_gene: TRBV19
d_gene: NA
abundance: NA
CDR3aa: CASSANSANYGYTF
CDR3nt: TGTGCCAGTAGTGCGAACTCAGCCAACTATGGCTACACCTTC

j_gene: TRBJ2-3
v_gene: TRBV7-2
d_gene: NA
abundance: NA
CDR3aa: CASSLPGTDTQYF
CDR3nt: TGTGCCAGCAGCTTACCGGGAACAGATACGCAGTATTTT

j_gene: TRBJ2-3
v_gene: TRBV4-1
d_gene: NA
abundance: NA
CDR3aa: CASSQVQLVPDTQYF
CDR3nt: TGCGCCAGCAGCCAAGTGCAACTAGTGCCAGATACGCAGTATTTT

j_gene: TRBJ2-3
v_gene: TRBV7-3
d_gene: NA
abundance: NA
CDR3aa: CASSLGLGTGTDTQYF
CDR3nt: TGTGCCAGCAGCCTCGGGTTGGGAACCGGCACAGATACGCAGTATTTT

j_gene: TRBJ2-2
v_gene: TRBV6-1
d_gene: NA
abundance: once
CDR3aa: CASTQQNTGELFF
CDR3nt: TGTGCCAGCACCCAACAGAACACCGGGGAGCTGTTTTTT